The present T cell receptor beta chain was sequenced within a study of early T cells in non-severe SARS-CoV-2 infection. Study conclusions and caveats: Private and CD4 specificities were missed by VDJdb matching, which favored anti-spike CD8 responses.

CDR3 length: 15 amino acids. V lost 3 bases to trimming and J lost 5 bases; unmatched junction nucleotides: 10. Germline V gene data show CDR1 as KGHSH and CDR2 as LQKENI. This clonotype was observed at least ten times. What it binds is not known. Unique molecular identifiers were affixed to single, distinct cDNA molecules. TCRdb re-called the 5' RACE reads through MiXCR, storing one row per CDR3 protein. The table records about 24,000 distinct CDR3 sequences, about 4.5% of them present only once. The specimen sequenced was whole blood. The receptor comes from an adult who was a healthcare worker with PCR-confirmed SARS-CoV-2 infection or an uninfected control (not recorded which). This chain links TRBV18 with TRBJ2-7; 7 bases agree with TRBD1. The CDR3 sequence: CASSPRGQTVNEQYF. CDR3 sequence (DNA): TGTGCCAGCTCACCCCGGGGACAGACCGTGAACGAGCAGTACTTC.